Shown below are 18 T cell receptor beta chains from a single sample sequenced in a study of CD8 T cells in Susac syndrome. About 0.5 to 1 ug RNA was reverse transcribed with random hexamers. TCRdb fed the immunoSEQ multiplex PCR reads into MiXCR, producing one record per CDR3 protein. This table holds 250,000 to 300,000 distinct CDR3 sequences, about 85% found once. The sample taken for sequencing was CD8+ T cells from PBMCs. These receptors originate from a human donor with multiple sclerosis.

The chain carries TRBV29-1 and TRBJ1-2; D call uncertain. Deletions cut 6 bases from V and 8 bases from J, with 16 bases between. The germline gives CDR1 SQVTM, CDR2 ANQGSEA. There are 12 residues in the CDR3. CDR3 in DNA: TGCAGCGTAGGAGAGGTCCTTGAGGGCTACACCTTC. It yields the protein CSVGEVLEGYTF. Full variable domain (rest looked up from reference TRBV29-1 and TRBJ1-2): SAVISQKPSRDICQRGTSLTIQCQVDSQVTMMFWYRQQPGQSLTLIATANQGSEATYESGFVIDKFPISRPNLTFSTLTVSNMSPEDSSIYLCSVGEVLEGYTFGSGTRLTVV.

This clonotype was seen only a few times. This rearrangement joins TRBV28 to TRBJ2-7; 9 bases fit TRBD1. Trimming removed 2 bases from V and 4 bases from J; junction bases left unmatched: 6. This CDR3 is built from 15 residues. Germline loops: CDR1 MDHEN, CDR2 SYDVKM. CDR3 DNA: TGTGCCAGCAGTTTAGGGACAGGGTCCGCTTACGAGCAGTACTTC. It yields the protein CASSLGTGSAYEQYF.

A few counts support this clonotype. The V gene is TRBV3-1, the J gene TRBJ2-7, with no clear D. Germline V gene lookup returns CDR1 LGHDT and CDR2 YNNKEL (reference sequence). The CDR3 covers 12 residues. The germline V and J ends were trimmed by 4 bases and 0 bases, with 4 bases remaining between them. CDR3 loop: CASSLPSYEQYF. CDR3 coding DNA: TGTGCCAGCAGCCTCCCCTCCTACGAGCAGTACTTC.

J is TRBJ2-7 and V is TRBV11-2; 8 bases agree with TRBD1. The V segment lost 1 base and the J segment 3 bases; nucleotides outside the gene matches: 5. The CDR3 totals 15 residues. Germline-derived CDR1 and CDR2 are SGHAT and FQNNGV. Here the CDR3 DNA reads TGTGCCAGCAGCTTAGGCAGGGGGCCAATCTACGAGCAGTACTTC. Translation gives CASSLGRGPIYEQYF.

The chain links TRBV7-2 to TRBJ1-2, with 8 bases that match TRBD1. The CDR3 is 15 residues long. Germline assignment: CDR1 SGHTA and CDR2 FQGNSA. V shed 1 base, J shed 7 bases, and the junction held 8 bases outside the gene matches. CDR3 sequence (DNA): TGTGCCAGCAGCTTAGGTCCAGGGGGCGCGACTGGCTACACCTTC. This codes for CASSLGPGGATGYTF.

In its sample, this clonotype was seen once. The chain couples TRBV12-3 or TRBV12-4 to TRBJ2-1, with 9 bases aligning to TRBD2. The CDR3 has 15 amino acids. The ends lost 4 bases at V and 8 bases at J; junction bases unmatched: 9. DNA of the CDR3: TGTGCCAGCAGTTACCCCGGGACTAGCTTGGATGAGCAGTTCTTC. Translated, it gives CASSYPGTSLDEQFF.

The chain joins TRBV9 to TRBJ2-1; maybe TRBD2 (5 bases). The V and J ends lost 0 bases and 9 bases respectively, with 13 bases between them. Germline-derived CDR1 and CDR2 are SGDLS and YYNGEE. The CDR3 is made up of 14 amino acids. The CDR3 sequence: CASSVGGSALEQFF. CDR3 sequence (DNA): TGTGCCAGCAGCGTAGGCGGGTCAGCGCTTGAGCAGTTCTTC.

This clonotype was observed once. This rearrangement joins TRBV6-5 to TRBJ1-1; a weak D match, TRBD1 (5 bases). The CDR3 extends over 15 amino acids. The V gene lost 2 bases and the J gene lost 5 bases, with 15 bases spanning the gap. Per the germline V gene, CDR1 is MNHEY and CDR2 is SVGAGI. As DNA, the CDR3 is TGTGCCAGCAGTTACATCCCAGGGAGTGCGACTGAAGCTTTCTTT. It yields the protein CASSYIPGSATEAFF.

V usage is TRBV30 and J usage is TRBJ2-7; a weak D match, TRBD1 (7 bases). Between the trimmed V and J ends, which lost 0 bases and 5 bases, there was a span of 11 bases. This CDR3 comprises 13 residues. The V gene's germline CDR1 is GTSNPN and CDR2 SVGIG (reference sequence). CDR3 in DNA: TGTGCCTGGAGTGTTGGCAGGGGGGACGAGCAGTACTTC. It codes for CAWSVGRGDEQYF.

The V and J genes are TRBV9 and TRBJ2-6, with 8 bases lining up with TRBD1. The CDR3 sequence is 18 residues long. In germline, CDR1 is SGDLS, CDR2 YYNGEE. The V segment lost 0 bases and the J segment 0 bases; nucleotides outside the gene matches: 5. CDR3 bases: TGTGCCAGCAGCGTAGAAAGGACAGGGTCCTCTGGGGCCAACGTCCTGACTTTC. This translates into CASSVERTGSSGANVLTF.

The chain links TRBV11-2 to TRBJ2-1; 7 bases match TRBD2. Germline V gives CDR1 SGHAT, CDR2 FQNNGV. The V gene end was trimmed by 5 bases and the J gene end by 0 bases; junction bases not matched to a gene: 7. The CDR3 loop spans 16 amino acids. The CDR3 nucleotides are TGTGCCAGCAGCCCGCCCGGGGAGGGCTCCTACAATGAGCAGTTCTTC. Residues: CASSPPGEGSYNEQFF.

CDR3 sequence reads: CASSLGAGPNTEAFF. The CDR3 DNA is TGTGCCAGCAGCCTTGGTGCAGGTCCGAACACTGAAGCTTTCTTT. The chain is built from TRBV7-2 and TRBJ1-1, with D uncertain. Germline V CDR1 and CDR2: SGHTA, FQGNSA. This CDR3 contains 15 residues. Trimming took 5 bases from V and 1 from J, leaving 14 bases between them.

V and J are TRBV29-1 and TRBJ2-1; maybe TRBD2 (6 bases). Deletions cut 4 bases from V and 4 bases from J, with 20 bases between. Germline V CDR1 and CDR2: SQVTM, ANQGSEA. CDR3 length: 16 amino acids. The CDR3 DNA sequence: TGCAGCGTTGGGGGGGAACCTAGCTTAACTTACAATGAGCAGTTCTTC. Protein: CSVGGEPSLTYNEQFF.

The genes are TRBV19 and TRBJ2-7; D is perhaps TRBD2 (6 bases). The CDR3 has 13 residues. CDR1 is LNHDA and CDR2 is SQIVND in the germline V gene (reference sequence). The V end was cut by 6 bases, the J end by 3 bases, with 12 bases between. CDR3 sequence reads: CASRDKAGYEQYF. The CDR3 nucleotides read TGTGCCAGTAGAGACAAAGCGGGCTACGAGCAGTACTTC.

This clonotype was counted once. The CDR3 sequence is CASSFMDRGGSYEQYF. The CDR3 DNA reads TGTGCCAGCAGTTTTATGGACAGGGGAGGATCCTACGAGCAGTACTTC. The V gene is TRBV28, the J gene TRBJ2-7; the match to TRBD1 covers 9 bases. V lost 3 bases, J lost 1 base, and 7 bases stayed unmatched. Germline V gene lookup returns CDR1 MDHEN and CDR2 SYDVKM. This CDR3 contains 16 residues.

V usage is TRBV27 and J usage is TRBJ2-3; the D gene is possibly TRBD1 (6 bases). Germline V gene lookup returns CDR1 MNHEY and CDR2 SMNVEV (reference sequence). The CDR3 runs to 15 residues. The V gene lost 6 bases and the J gene lost 1 base, with 14 bases spanning the gap. The DNA of the CDR3 is TGTGCCAGCAGCTCTGGGACACTCGGCACAGATACGCAGTATTTT. Translation gives CASSSGTLGTDTQYF.

The chain employs TRBV2 and TRBJ2-7; 8 bases agree with TRBD1. Germline CDR1 reads SNHLY; CDR2 reads FYNNEI. CDR3 length equals 18 residues. V dropped 5 bases and J dropped 0; count of bases not matched to a gene: 15. CDR3 sequence reads: CASSRTNKPGQASYEQYF. As DNA, the CDR3 is TGTGCCAGCAGTCGTACTAACAAGCCGGGACAGGCCTCCTACGAGCAGTACTTC.

This clonotype was recorded only once. This sequence joins TRBV9 and TRBJ2-2; 9 bases agree with TRBD1. There are 16 residues in the CDR3. Losses at the gene ends were 3 bases for V and 2 bases for J; bases not matched to a gene: 5. Germline assignment: CDR1 SGDLS and CDR2 YYNGEE. CDR3 region: CASSDPGQGNTGELFF. The CDR3 DNA reads as TGTGCCAGCAGCGATCCGGGACAGGGAAACACCGGGGAGCTGTTTTTT.